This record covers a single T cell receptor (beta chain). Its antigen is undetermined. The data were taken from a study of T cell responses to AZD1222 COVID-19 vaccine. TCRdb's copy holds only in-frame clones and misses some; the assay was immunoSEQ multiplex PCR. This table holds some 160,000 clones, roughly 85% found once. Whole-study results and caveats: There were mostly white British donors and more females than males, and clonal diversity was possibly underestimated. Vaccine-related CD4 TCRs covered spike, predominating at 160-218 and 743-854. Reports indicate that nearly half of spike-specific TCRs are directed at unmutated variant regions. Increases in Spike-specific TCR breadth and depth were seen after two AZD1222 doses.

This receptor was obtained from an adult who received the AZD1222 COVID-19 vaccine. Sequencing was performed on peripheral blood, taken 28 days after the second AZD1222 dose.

This CDR3 reads CASSERGYTF. In DNA form, the CDR3 reads TGTGCCAGCAGTGAACGGGGCTACACCTTC. The rearrangement links TRBV6-1 to TRBJ1-2, with D unresolved. The V gene's germline CDR1 is MNHNS and CDR2 SASEGT. This CDR3 has 10 amino acids. V lost 2 bases to trimming and J lost 8 bases, with 3 bases between them.